What follows are 10 T cell receptor beta chains derived from one specimen sequenced in a study of cytomegalovirus exposure and HLA in healthy donors. Some clones are missing from TCRdb's copy, which holds only in-frame ones; the method was immunoSEQ multiplex PCR. Among under 200,000 clones listed, approximately 86% were seen once. Material for sequencing was PBMCs. These receptor sequences come from a woman aged 18-29 years in good health and CMV-seronegative.

V usage is TRBV29-1 and J usage is TRBJ2-2, with D tentatively TRBD2 (6 bases). The CDR3 is 14 amino acids. Germline lookup yields CDR1 SQVTM and CDR2 ANQGSEA. V lost 7 bases and J lost 1, with 13 bases in between. The DNA for the CDR3 is TGCAGCGCACGGGGGAGTAGGAACACCGGGGAGCTGTTTTTT. This sequence encodes CSARGSRNTGELFF.

This clone was picked up one time. This rearrangement joins TRBV20-1 to TRBJ1-2; no definite D call. Trimming took 6 bases from V and 5 from J, leaving 7 bases between them. The CDR3 has 10 residues. In germline, CDR1 is DFQATT, CDR2 SNEGSKA (reference sequence). The chain's CDR3 is CSASSYGYTF. CDR3 in DNA: TGCAGTGCCTCCTCGTATGGCTACACCTTC.

The chain employs TRBV18 and TRBJ2-6; D gene unclear. This CDR3 is built from 14 residues. Germline V lookup: CDR1 KGHSH, CDR2 LQKENI. Between the trimmed V and J ends, which lost 3 bases and 0 bases, there was a span of 3 bases. CDR3 sequence reads: CASSPNSGANVLTF. As DNA, the CDR3 is TGTGCCAGCTCACCCAACTCTGGGGCCAACGTCCTGACTTTC.

The chain employs TRBV9 and TRBJ2-1; 10 positions match TRBD2. Germline CDR1 is SGDLS and CDR2 is YYNGEE. The CDR3 is made up of 14 amino acids. V was clipped by 3 bases and J by 8 bases; unmatched bases: 5. The CDR3 loop reads CASSAGLAVDEQFF. CDR3 coding DNA: TGTGCCAGCAGCGCTGGACTAGCGGTCGATGAGCAGTTCTTC.

V is TRBV5-6 and J is TRBJ2-1, with 7 bases identical to TRBD1. Germline lookup yields CDR1 SGHDT and CDR2 YYEEEE. The trim removed 4 bases at V and 7 bases at J, leaving 8 bases unmatched. The CDR3 sequence is 14 residues long. The CDR3 sequence is CASSLGGRVNEQFF. CDR3 DNA: TGTGCCAGCAGCCTAGGGGGCAGGGTGAATGAGCAGTTCTTC. Based on the CDR3 plus reference TRBV5-6 and TRBJ2-1, the full variable domain is DAGVTQSPTHLIKTRGQQVTLRCSPKSGHDTVSWYQQALGQGPQFIFQYYEEEERQRGNFPDRFSGHQFPNYSSELNVNALLLGDSALYLCASSLGGRVNEQFFGPGTRLTVL.

V usage is TRBV5-6 and J usage is TRBJ2-7; TRBD1 matches at 9 bases. The CDR3 covers 14 residues. Trimming cost V 4 bases and J 4 bases; bases outside gene matches: 6. From germline, CDR1 is SGHDT and CDR2 YYEEEE. CDR3 in DNA: TGTGCCAGCAGCACCGCCGGGACAGGGTACGAGCAGTACTTC. Translating it yields CASSTAGTGYEQYF.

Judged by abundance, this clone is medium-sized (0.01 to 0.1%). This chain joins TRBV11-3 and TRBJ2-4; 8 nucleotides line up with TRBD1. Germline lookup yields CDR1 SGHNT and CDR2 YENEEA. The CDR3 runs to 13 residues. The V gene end was trimmed by 5 bases and the J gene end by 12 bases; junction bases not matched to a gene: 9. The CDR3 region is CASSLTTGQDQYF. CDR3 coding DNA: TGTGCCAGCAGCCTTACGACGGGACAGGATCAGTACTTC.

This clone was counted ten times or more. The chain couples TRBV12-5 to TRBJ2-5; 8 nucleotides agree with TRBD1. Trimming took 5 bases from V and 4 from J; bases not matched to a gene: 6. The CDR3 contains 14 residues. Germline CDR1 LGHNT, CDR2 FRNRAP. DNA of the CDR3: TGTGCTAGTGGTCCCCCCAGGGGGCTAGAGACCCAGTACTTC. Its translation: CASGPPRGLETQYF.

This chain uses TRBV6-1 with TRBJ1-1, with TRBD1 matching 7 bases. CDR1 and CDR2 from the germline V gene are MNHNS and SASEGT. The trim removed 8 bases at V and 0 bases at J, leaving 3 bases unmatched. The CDR3 consists of 13 residues. The CDR3: CASGDSLNTEAFF. DNA for the CDR3: TGTGCCAGCGGGGACAGCCTGAACACTGAAGCTTTCTTT.

The genes are TRBV7-2 and TRBJ2-1; D might be TRBD2 (6 bases). The CDR3 has 12 residues. Germline V gives CDR1 SGHTA, CDR2 FQGNSA. The V end was cut by 3 bases, the J end by 10 bases, with 10 bases between. The CDR3 DNA reads TGTGCCAGCAGCTTCGGGGGAGTGGAGCAGTTCTTC. This sequence encodes CASSFGGVEQFF.